These 6 T cell receptor beta chains came from one sample sequenced in a study of cytomegalovirus exposure and HLA in healthy donors listed by TCRdb under 2017. Library construction relied on the immunoSEQ multiplex PCR assay. The multiplex PCR relied on a mix of 60 forward primers for TCR Vbeta segments and 13 reverse primers for TCR Jbeta segments. This is the immuneACCESS table as TCRdb keeps it, with only in-frame sequences that have V and J called. A part of the clones is gone; compared with another copy, unresolved V genes explain less than half, and the rest is unexplained. This sample has about 64,000 clones in its table, and over 75% of those were observed once. Over 8.5% of the sample is taken by the ten largest. The sequencing input was PBMCs. These receptors all come from a female donor in good health and CMV-seronegative.

The chain couples TRBV6-6 to TRBJ2-1; TRBD1 matches 9 bases. V lost 2 bases and J lost 2; bases outside the gene matches: 1. Germline lookup yields CDR1 MNHNY and CDR2 SVGAGI (reference sequence). The CDR3 extends over 15 amino acids. The CDR3 sequence: CASSYTGGPYNEQFF. As DNA, the CDR3 is TGTGCCAGCAGTTACACAGGGGGCCCCTACAATGAGCAGTTCTTC.

The gene calls are TRBV6-6 and TRBJ2-5; 9 positions agree with TRBD1. With 2 bases clipped from V and 5 bases from J, the junction kept 0 bases outside the gene matches. The CDR3 contains 13 residues. Germline assignment: CDR1 MNHNY and CDR2 SVGAGI (reference sequence). CDR3 in DNA: TGTGCCAGCAGTTACGGGACAGGGGAGACCCAGTACTTC. It yields the protein CASSYGTGETQYF.

This clone was observed once. The genes are TRBV5-4 and TRBJ2-2; D is perhaps TRBD1 (6 bases). This CDR3 has 13 amino acids. Trimming left V 2 bases short and J 5 bases short, with 7 bases between. Germline lookup yields CDR1 SGHNT and CDR2 YYREEE (reference sequence). The DNA for the CDR3 is TGTGCCAGCAGCTTTCAGGGGACCGGGGAGCTGTTTTTT. Encoded protein: CASSFQGTGELFF.

The chain uses TRBV7-9 and TRBJ2-5, with 8 bases identical to TRBD2. V shed 2 bases and J 1 base; nucleotides not matched to a gene: 12. CDR1 and CDR2 (germline): SEHNR, FQNEAQ (reference sequence). The CDR3 has 18 amino acids. The CDR3 sequence is CASSLLPLAELFQETQYF. CDR3 in DNA: TGTGCCAGCAGCTTATTACCACTAGCGGAGCTATTCCAAGAGACCCAGTACTTC.

The V and J genes are TRBV7-2 and TRBJ2-7; maybe TRBD2 (5 bases). Germline CDR1 is SGHTA and CDR2 is FQGNSA. The CDR3 extends over 13 amino acids. The V end was cut by 3 bases, the J end by 2 bases, with 8 bases between. CDR3 residues: CASSFAGTYEQYF. The CDR3 nucleotides are TGTGCCAGCAGCTTTGCGGGTACCTACGAGCAGTACTTC.

This clone was picked up one time. The chain couples TRBV9 to TRBJ2-2; 11 bases are a match to TRBD2. V gave up 0 bases and J gave up 5 bases; unmatched junction bases: 6. Germline assignment: CDR1 SGDLS and CDR2 YYNGEE. CDR3 length equals 17 residues. CDR3 amino acids: CASSVESLAGGTGELFF. As DNA, the CDR3 is TGTGCCAGCAGCGTAGAATCCCTAGCGGGAGGTACCGGGGAGCTGTTTTTT. Using reference TRBV9 and TRBJ2-2 for the parts outside the CDR3, the full variable domain is DSGVTQTPKHLITATGQRVTLRCSPRSGDLSVYWYQQSLDQGLQFLIQYYNGEERAKGNILERFSAQQFPDLHSELNLSSLELGDSALYFCASSVESLAGGTGELFFGEGSRLTVL.